One TCR beta chain is described in this entry. What it binds is unknown. Healthy Caucasian individuals from Russia aged about 6 to 100 were enrolled as donors. The second PCR ran about 6 to 11 cycles with a sample-barcoded 5' primer and J-beta primers. TCRdb used MiXCR to reprocess the 5' RACE reads, holding one entry per CDR3 protein. The table records hundreds of thousands of distinct CDR3 sequences, 32% of them present only once. The CDR3 length is 13 residues. Per the germline V gene, CDR1 is SGHTA and CDR2 is FQGNSA. Trimming shortened V by 8 bases and J by 2 bases, and 11 bases separated the two germline ends. The sample is drawn from a study of blood T cells in healthy people across ages. Whole-study findings and limits: It was the long-lived donors that had more naive CD4+ cells and higher diversity than aged donors. In older individuals, TCR beta diversity per million T cells was lower, falling roughly linearly with age.

The rearrangement uses TRBV7-2 and TRBJ2-3; D call uncertain. Sequencing input: blood. This receptor was taken from an elderly woman in good health. CDR3 DNA sequence: TGTGCCAGCGCGGCCCCCCTCACAGATACGCAGTATTTT. The encoded protein is CASAAPLTDTQYF.